Shown below are 18 T cell receptor beta chains from a single sample sequenced in a study of T cell responses to AZD1222 COVID-19 vaccine. Sequencing was performed with immunoSEQ multiplex PCR; in TCRdb, only in-frame clones are kept and a portion is missing. Recorded for this sample: about 140,000 clones. The sample consisted of peripheral blood. Receptors originate from an adult in good health.

The chain employs TRBV6-5 and TRBJ2-1, with D possibly TRBD1 on 6 matching bases. Trimming shortened V by 6 bases and J by 0 bases, and 12 bases separated the two germline ends. The germline CDR1 and CDR2 sequences are MNHEY and SVGAGI. The CDR3 consists of 15 residues. CDR3 bases: TGTGCCAGCAGCAGAGACAGGAGCTCCTACAATGAGCAGTTCTTC. Translated: CASSRDRSSYNEQFF.

V gene TRBV27 combines with J gene TRBJ2-3; 10 nucleotides line up with TRBD1. CDR1 is MNHEY, CDR2 SMNVEV, per germline (reference sequence). The CDR3 is made up of 16 amino acids. With 1 base clipped from V and 2 bases from J, the junction kept 3 bases outside the gene matches. In nucleotides, the CDR3 is TGTGCCAGCAGTTTATACGGGACAGGGGACACAGATACGCAGTATTTT. Translating it yields CASSLYGTGDTDTQYF.

This chain uses TRBV2 with TRBJ1-6; D is unclear. CDR3 length equals 14 residues. Trimming removed 5 bases at V and 7 bases at J, with 12 bases between. The germline gives CDR1 SNHLY, CDR2 FYNNEI. CDR3 sequence: CASSRIGSNSPLHF. The CDR3, as DNA: TGTGCCAGCAGTCGGATAGGATCCAATTCACCCCTCCACTTT.

The CDR3 sequence is CASSQDRYGTGASPLHF. The CDR3 DNA reads TGCGCCAGCAGCCAAGATCGGTACGGGACAGGGGCATCACCCCTCCACTTT. The V call is TRBV4-1, the J call TRBJ1-6; 10 bases fit TRBD1. V lost 0 bases, J lost 10 bases, and 9 bases stayed unmatched. The CDR3 consists of 17 residues. The germline V gene encodes CDR1 MGHRA and CDR2 YSYEKL.

V usage is TRBV6-5 and J usage is TRBJ1-4; 10 nucleotides agree with TRBD1. The J segment lost 1 base and the V segment lost 6 bases, leaving 2 bases of the junction unmatched. The germline gives CDR1 MNHEY, CDR2 SVGAGI. There are 15 residues in the CDR3. The CDR3 DNA reads TGTGCCAGCAGGGGGACAGGGGAAACTAATGAAAAACTGTTTTTT. Its protein is CASRGTGETNEKLFF.

The rearrangement links TRBV9 to TRBJ1-2, with D hard to call. CDR1 and CDR2 (germline): SGDLS, YYNGEE. The V end lost 3 bases, the J end lost 5 bases, and 17 bases lay between the germline ends. The CDR3 is made up of 15 amino acids. CDR3 region: CASSDRGGREYGYTF. The CDR3 DNA sequence: TGTGCCAGCAGCGACCGGGGAGGGCGAGAGTATGGCTACACCTTC.

CDR3 sequence: CAWSAVGNTIYF. The CDR3, as DNA: TGTGCCTGGAGTGCAGTGGGAAACACCATATATTTT. The chain combines TRBV30 with TRBJ1-3; D remains ambiguous. The germline gives CDR1 GTSNPN, CDR2 SVGIG (reference sequence). The CDR3 contains 12 residues. Deletions cut 1 base from V and 4 bases from J, with 5 bases between.

This sequence joins TRBV27 and TRBJ1-6; D is ambiguous. Trimming pared 1 base from V and 3 bases from J, leaving 13 bases between. CDR1 and CDR2 (germline): MNHEY, SMNVEV (reference sequence). The CDR3 has 17 residues. CDR3 region: CASSLWKGGNYNSPLHF. In DNA form, the CDR3 reads TGTGCCAGCAGTTTATGGAAAGGAGGAAACTATAATTCACCCCTCCACTTT.

The chain links TRBV2 to TRBJ1-2; perhaps TRBD1 as D (6 bases). Trimming removed 9 bases from V and 0 bases from J, with 11 bases in between. The germline V gene encodes CDR1 SNHLY and CDR2 FYNNEI. The CDR3 sequence is 13 residues long. CDR3 DNA: TGTGCCAGTCCAGGGGCAGCTAACTATGGCTACACCTTC. It yields the protein CASPGAANYGYTF. The variable domain in full, with the rest retrieved from reference TRBV2 and TRBJ1-2, is EPEVTQTPSHQVTQMGQEVILRCVPISNHLYFYWYRQILGQKVEFLVSFYNNEISEKSEIFDDQFSVERPDGSNFTLKIRSTKLEDSAMYFCASPGAANYGYTFGSGTRLTVV.

The CDR3 spells CASGSGHPSTDTQYF. The CDR3 DNA follows: TGTGCTAGTGGATCGGGACACCCAAGCACAGATACGCAGTATTTT. This rearrangement joins TRBV12-5 to TRBJ2-3, with D perhaps TRBD1 (6 bases). The CDR3 consists of 15 residues. Trimming removed 6 bases at V and 0 bases at J, with 13 bases between. Germline assignment: CDR1 LGHNT and CDR2 FRNRAP.

This chain links TRBV3-1 (or the pseudogene TRBV3-2) with TRBJ1-1, with D possibly matching TRBD1 (6 bases). CDR3 length equals 14 residues. Germline V gene data show CDR1 as LGHDT and CDR2 as YNNKEL (reference sequence). V gave up 6 bases and J gave up 2 bases, with 13 bases separating them. This CDR3 reads CASSLLQGNTEAFF. The CDR3, as DNA: TGTGCCAGCAGTCTATTACAGGGAAACACTGAAGCTTTCTTT.

The chain employs TRBV18 and TRBJ1-4; D is ambiguous. This CDR3 is 13 amino acids long. Germline loops: CDR1 KGHSH, CDR2 LQKENI. V was shortened by 8 bases and J by 4 bases, with 11 bases between the two germline ends. The CDR3 nucleotides read TGTGCCAGCCTAGAGGGAAATAATGAAAAACTGTTTTTT. Protein sequence: CASLEGNNEKLFF.

CDR3 sequence (DNA): TGTGCCAGCGGAGACAGGCTTAATTCACCCCTCCACTTT. Amino acids: CASGDRLNSPLHF. The chain joins TRBV27 to TRBJ1-6, with a possible D match to TRBD1 (6 bases). Trimming shortened V by 8 bases and J by 6 bases, and 11 bases separated the two germline ends. This CDR3 region has 13 residues. Germline lookup yields CDR1 MNHEY and CDR2 SMNVEV (reference sequence).

The chain recombines TRBV14 with TRBJ2-3; D not resolved. CDR3 length equals 12 residues. Between the trimmed V and J ends, which lost 5 bases and 5 bases, there was a span of 8 bases. The germline V gene has CDR1 SGHDN and CDR2 FVKESK. Here the CDR3 reads CASSSYRDTQYF. CDR3 nucleotides: TGTGCCAGCAGCTCATACAGAGATACGCAGTATTTT.

The chain has TRBV9 and TRBJ1-2; a weak D match, TRBD1 (6 bases). Germline V lookup: CDR1 SGDLS, CDR2 YYNGEE. This CDR3 has 15 residues. Trimming took off 4 bases at V and 1 base at J, with 14 bases between the two ends. This CDR3 reads CASSTSGQINYGYTF. CDR3 sequence (DNA): TGTGCCAGCAGCACCTCAGGACAGATTAACTATGGCTACACCTTC.

CDR3 in amino acids: CASNIGMDSPLHF. The DNA for the CDR3 is TGTGCCAGTAATATCGGCATGGATTCACCCCTCCACTTT. V is TRBV19 and J is TRBJ1-6; D is ambiguous. The length of the CDR3 is 13 residues. With 7 bases removed from V and 8 bases from J, the gap between germline ends came to 12 bases. Looked up from germline, CDR1 is LNHDA and CDR2 is SQIVND (reference sequence).

The chain carries TRBV12-2 and TRBJ2-7; TRBD1 reflects the table's D call only, with no check against the DNA. TRBV12-2 represents a pseudogene. The CDR3 is made up of 14 amino acids. In DNA form, the CDR3 reads TGTGCAAGTCGCTTACAGGACAGTTTCTACGAGCAGTACTTC. This encodes CASRLQDSFYEQYF.

The rearrangement uses TRBV9 and TRBJ1-6; D is undetermined. The CDR3 totals 15 residues. The germline V gene has CDR1 SGDLS and CDR2 YYNGEE. V was shortened by 0 bases and J by 10 bases, with 14 bases between the two germline ends. DNA for the CDR3: TGTGCCAGCAGCGTAGGTCCCCCACATTTGTCACCCCTCCACTTT. Translated: CASSVGPPHLSPLHF.